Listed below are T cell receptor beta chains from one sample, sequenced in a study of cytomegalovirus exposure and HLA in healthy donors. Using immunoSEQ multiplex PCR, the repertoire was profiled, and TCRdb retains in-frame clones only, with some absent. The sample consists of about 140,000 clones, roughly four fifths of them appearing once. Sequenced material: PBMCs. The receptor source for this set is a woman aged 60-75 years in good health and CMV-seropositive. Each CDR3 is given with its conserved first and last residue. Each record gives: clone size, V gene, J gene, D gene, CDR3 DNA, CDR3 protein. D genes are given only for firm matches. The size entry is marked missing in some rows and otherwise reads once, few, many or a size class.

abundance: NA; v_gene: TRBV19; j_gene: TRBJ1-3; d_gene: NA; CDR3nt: TGTGCCAGTAGTTTCGACAGGCCGAGCTCTGGAAACACCATATATTTT; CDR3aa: CASSFDRPSSGNTIYF
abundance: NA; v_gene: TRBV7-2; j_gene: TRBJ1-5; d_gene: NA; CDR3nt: TGTGCCAGCAGCTCCGACAACCAGCCCCAGCATTTT; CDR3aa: CASSSDNQPQHF
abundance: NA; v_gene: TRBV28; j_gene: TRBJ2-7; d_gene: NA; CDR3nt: TGTGCCAGCAGCTACAGTCCTCGGTTCTACGAGCAGTACTTC; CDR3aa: CASSYSPRFYEQYF
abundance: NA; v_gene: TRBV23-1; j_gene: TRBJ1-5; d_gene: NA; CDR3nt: TGCGCCAGCAGCGGACAGCCCAATCAGCCCCAGCATTTT; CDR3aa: CASSGQPNQPQHF
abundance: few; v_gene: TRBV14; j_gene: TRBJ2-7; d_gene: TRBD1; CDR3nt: TGTGCCAGCAGCCCCCACAGGGGGCGGTCCTACGAGCAGTACTTC; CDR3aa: CASSPHRGRSYEQYF
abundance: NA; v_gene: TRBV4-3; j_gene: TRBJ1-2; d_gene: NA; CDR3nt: TGCGCCAGCAGCCAAGATGTAGGGGTCTATGGCTACACCTTC; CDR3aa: CASSQDVGVYGYTF
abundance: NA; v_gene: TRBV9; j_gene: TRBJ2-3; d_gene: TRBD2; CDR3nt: TGTGCCAGCAGCGCATTCACCACTAGCGCCCGCACAGATACGCAGTATTTT; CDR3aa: CASSAFTTSARTDTQYF
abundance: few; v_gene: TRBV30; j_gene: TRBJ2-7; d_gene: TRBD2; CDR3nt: TGTGCCTGGAAGGGTAGCGGGCTAACCTACGAGCAGTACTTC; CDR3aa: CAWKGSGLTYEQYF
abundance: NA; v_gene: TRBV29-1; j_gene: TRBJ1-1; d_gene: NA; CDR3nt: TGCAGCGTTTATAGGAACACTGAAGCTTTCTTT; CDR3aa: CSVYRNTEAFF
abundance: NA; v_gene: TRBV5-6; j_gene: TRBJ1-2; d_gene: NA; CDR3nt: TGTGCCAGCAGCCAGGACAGCCGGGAGGTTCGAGACTTC; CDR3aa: CASSQDSREVRDF
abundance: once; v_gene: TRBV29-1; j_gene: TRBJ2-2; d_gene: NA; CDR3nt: TGCAGCGTTGAGCACAGTCAGGCCGGGGAGCTGTTTTTT; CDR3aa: CSVEHSQAGELFF
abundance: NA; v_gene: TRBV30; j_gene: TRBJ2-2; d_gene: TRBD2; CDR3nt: TGTGCCTGGAATGGGCTAGCGGGAACCACCGGGGAGCTGTTTTTT; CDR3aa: CAWNGLAGTTGELFF
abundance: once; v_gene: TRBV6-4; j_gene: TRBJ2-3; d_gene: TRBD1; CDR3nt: TGTGCCAGCAGTGACCGGAATGACAGGGGGGGGGATACGCAGTATTTT; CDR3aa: CASSDRNDRGGDTQYF
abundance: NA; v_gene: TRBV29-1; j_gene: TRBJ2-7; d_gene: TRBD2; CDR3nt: TGCAGCGTCCGCCTAGGACTAGCGGGAGCTTACGAGCAGTACTTC; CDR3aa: CSVRLGLAGAYEQYF
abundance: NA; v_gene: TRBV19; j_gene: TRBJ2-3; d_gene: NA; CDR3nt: TGTGCCAGTAGTATCCTTGGGACAAACACAGATACGCAGTATTTT; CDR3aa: CASSILGTNTDTQYF
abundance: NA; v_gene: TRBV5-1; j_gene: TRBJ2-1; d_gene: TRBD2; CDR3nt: TGCGCCAGCAGCCCAGGGACTAGCGGGTACAATGAGCAGTTCTTC; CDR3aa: CASSPGTSGYNEQFF
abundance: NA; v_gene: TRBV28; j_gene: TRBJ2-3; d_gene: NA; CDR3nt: TGTGCCAGCGGCGGGCGGGAGTATTTT; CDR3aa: CASGGREYF
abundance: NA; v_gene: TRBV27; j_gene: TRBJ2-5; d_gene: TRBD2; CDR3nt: TGTGCCAGCAGTTTAGGACTAGCAGTCGAACAAGAGACCCAGTACTTC; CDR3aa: CASSLGLAVEQETQYF
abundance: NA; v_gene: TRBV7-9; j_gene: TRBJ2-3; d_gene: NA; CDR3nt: TGTGCCAGCAGCTCCCGAGCGGGTGGGAGCTCAGATACGCAGTATTTT; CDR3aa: CASSSRAGGSSDTQYF
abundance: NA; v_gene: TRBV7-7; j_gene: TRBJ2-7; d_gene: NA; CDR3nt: TGTGCTAGCAGCTTAGGGGGGGGGTCCTACGAGCAGTACTTC; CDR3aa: CASSLGGGSYEQYF
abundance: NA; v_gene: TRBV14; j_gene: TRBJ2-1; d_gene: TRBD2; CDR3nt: TGTGCCAGCAGCCCGGGACTAGCTAGTGAGCAGTTCTTC; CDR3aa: CASSPGLASEQFF
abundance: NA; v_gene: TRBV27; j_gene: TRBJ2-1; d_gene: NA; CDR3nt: TGTGCCAGCAGTTCTCAGCAGGGTTCATACAATGAGCAGTTCTTC; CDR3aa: CASSSQQGSYNEQFF
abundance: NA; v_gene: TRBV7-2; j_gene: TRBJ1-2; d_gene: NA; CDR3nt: TGTGCCAGCAGCTTAACAGAGAACTATGGCTACACCTTC; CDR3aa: CASSLTENYGYTF
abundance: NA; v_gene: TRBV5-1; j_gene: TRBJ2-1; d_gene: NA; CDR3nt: TGCGCCAGCAGCTTGCTTAACGGGATGAGCTATGAGCAGTTCTTC; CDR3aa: CASSLLNGMSYEQFF
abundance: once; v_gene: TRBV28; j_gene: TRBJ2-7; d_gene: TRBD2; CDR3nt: TGTACGACTAGCGGGAGGACCCTTTACAATGACGAGCAGTACTTC; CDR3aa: CTTSGRTLYNDEQYF
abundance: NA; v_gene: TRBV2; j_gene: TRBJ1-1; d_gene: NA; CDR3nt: TGTGCCAGCACGGTCCCGGAGGACACTGAAGCTTTCTTT; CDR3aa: CASTVPEDTEAFF
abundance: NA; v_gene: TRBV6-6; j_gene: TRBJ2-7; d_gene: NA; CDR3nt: TGTGCCAGCAGTCCCGGGAGCCCGCCAAACGAGCAGTACTTC; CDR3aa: CASSPGSPPNEQYF
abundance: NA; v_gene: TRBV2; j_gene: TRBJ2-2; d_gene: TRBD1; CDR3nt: TGTGCCACTACCCGCGGACAGGGATCGGGGACCGGGGAGCTGTTTTTT; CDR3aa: CATTRGQGSGTGELFF
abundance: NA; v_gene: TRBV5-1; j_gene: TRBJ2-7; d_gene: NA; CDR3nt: TGCGCCAGCAGCTTGTCCGGGGATGGGTCCTACGAGCAGTACTTC; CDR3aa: CASSLSGDGSYEQYF
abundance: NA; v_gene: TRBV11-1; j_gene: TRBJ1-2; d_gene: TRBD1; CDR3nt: TGTGCCAGCAGGGGGACAGCCTCTGGCTACACCTTC; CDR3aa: CASRGTASGYTF
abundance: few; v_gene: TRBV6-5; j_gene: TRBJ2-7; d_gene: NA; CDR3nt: TGTGCCAGCAGTTACCGGCAGGGTCACTACGAGCAGTACTTC; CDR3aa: CASSYRQGHYEQYF
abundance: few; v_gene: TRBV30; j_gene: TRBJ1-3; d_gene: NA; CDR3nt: TGTGCCTGGAAGGGGACTGGAAACACCATATATTTT; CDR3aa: CAWKGTGNTIYF
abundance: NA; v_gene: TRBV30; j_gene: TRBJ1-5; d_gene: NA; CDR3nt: TGTGCCTGGAGTTTCCCACCCAGTCAGCCCCAGCATTTT; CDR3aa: CAWSFPPSQPQHF
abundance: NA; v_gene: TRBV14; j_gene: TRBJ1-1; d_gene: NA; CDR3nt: TGTGCCAGCAGTCGGCCGGGTGAAGCTTTCTTT; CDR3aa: CASSRPGEAFF
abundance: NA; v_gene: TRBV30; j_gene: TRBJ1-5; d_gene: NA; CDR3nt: TGTGCCTGGAGTGGGACGGGGGGGGGCAATCAGCCCCAGCATTTT; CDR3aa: CAWSGTGGGNQPQHF
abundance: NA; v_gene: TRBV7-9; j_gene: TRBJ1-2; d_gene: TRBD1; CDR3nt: TGTGCCAGCGAGGGGGGACAGGGGATATTGGAGTATGGCTACACCTTC; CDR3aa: CASEGGQGILEYGYTF
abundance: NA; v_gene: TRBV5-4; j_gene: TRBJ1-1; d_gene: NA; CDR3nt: TGTGCCAGCAGCCACCCGGGGGAGGGGACTGAAGCTTTCTTT; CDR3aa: CASSHPGEGTEAFF
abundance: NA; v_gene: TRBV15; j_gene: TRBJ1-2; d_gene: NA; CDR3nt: TGTGCCACCAGCAGAGATCCCGGGACTTCCAACTATGGCTACACCTTC; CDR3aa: CATSRDPGTSNYGYTF
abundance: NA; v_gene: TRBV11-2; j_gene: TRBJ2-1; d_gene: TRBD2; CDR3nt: TGTGCCAGCAGCCCAAGGACTAGCGGGAGTAAGAATGAGCAGTTCTTC; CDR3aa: CASSPRTSGSKNEQFF
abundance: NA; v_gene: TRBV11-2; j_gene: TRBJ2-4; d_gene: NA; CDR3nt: TGTGCCAGCAGCTTAGTGGCTGACATTCAGTACTTC; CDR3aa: CASSLVADIQYF
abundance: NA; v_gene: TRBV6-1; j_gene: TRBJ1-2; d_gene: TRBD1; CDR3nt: TGTGCCAGCAGTCGAGGGGCAGGGGGTTATGGCTACACCTTC; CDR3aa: CASSRGAGGYGYTF
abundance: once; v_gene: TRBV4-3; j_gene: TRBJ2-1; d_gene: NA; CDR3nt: TGCGCCAGCAGCCAAGAGGAGGGGTCCCGTTACAATGAGCAGTTCTTC; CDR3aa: CASSQEEGSRYNEQFF